One and the same sample provided the 6 T cell receptor beta chains below, sequenced in a study of Siglec-9 on CD8 T cells in melanoma. Clones were sequenced by immunoSEQ multiplex PCR, and TCRdb holds only the in-frame ones, with some missing. The sample has tens of thousands of clones, 80% seen once; the top ten hold nearly 6%. Sequenced material: Siglec-9- CD8+ T cells sorted from blood. These receptors all come from a human donor in good health.

The V and J genes are TRBV2 and TRBJ2-1; the match to TRBD2 covers 10 bases. Trimming at V came to 6 bases and at J to 9 bases, leaving 8 bases not matched to a gene. The germline V gene has CDR1 SNHLY and CDR2 FYNNEI. This CDR3 is 14 amino acids long. CDR3 amino acids: CASRAGTSVSEQFF. In DNA form, the CDR3 reads TGTGCCAGCAGAGCCGGGACTAGCGTAAGTGAGCAGTTCTTC.

V and J are TRBV15 and TRBJ2-1; D is unresolved. The CDR3 has 15 amino acids. Looked up from germline, CDR1 is LNHNV and CDR2 is YYDKDF (reference sequence). V gave up 0 bases and J gave up 4 bases, with 10 bases separating them. CDR3 nucleotide sequence: TGTGCCACCAGCAGAGATCGTCGGAGTTACAATGAGCAGTTCTTC. Translating gives CATSRDRRSYNEQFF.

V usage is TRBV27 and J usage is TRBJ1-1; TRBD1 might be the D (5 bases). CDR3 length: 13 amino acids. Trimming shortened V by 2 bases and J by 7 bases, and 11 bases separated the two germline ends. The germline V gene encodes CDR1 MNHEY and CDR2 SMNVEV (reference sequence). In nucleotides, the CDR3 is TGTGCCAGCAGTTTAGGGGCCCTTTATGAAGCTTTCTTT. This codes for CASSLGALYEAFF.

The chain combines TRBV5-6 with TRBJ2-7, with D possibly TRBD1 on 5 matching bases. CDR3 size: 15 residues. Germline CDR1 reads SGHDT; CDR2 reads YYEEEE. Trimming took 5 bases from V and 2 from J, leaving 17 bases between them. For the CDR3, the DNA is TGTGCCAGCAGTTCGGGTCCAGGGTGGACCTACGAGCAGTACTTC. Its protein is CASSSGPGWTYEQYF.

J is TRBJ2-3 and V is TRBV6-5, with 7 bases that match TRBD2. With V trimmed by 6 bases and J by 5 bases, 11 bases remained unmatched. This CDR3 region has 15 residues. Germline CDR1 reads MNHEY; CDR2 reads SVGAGI. The CDR3 nucleotides read TGTGCCAGCAGCTCACTAGCGCCCGCACTAGATACGCAGTATTTT. It specifies CASSSLAPALDTQYF.

The chain links TRBV2 to TRBJ2-7; TRBD1 might be the D (6 bases). CDR3 length: 14 residues. Germline V gives CDR1 SNHLY, CDR2 FYNNEI. The V end lost 8 bases, the J end lost 5 bases, and 19 bases lay between the germline ends. CDR3 sequence reads: CASSGQGTLNEQYF. The DNA of the CDR3 is TGTGCCAGCTCAGGGCAGGGGACCCTTAACGAGCAGTACTTC.